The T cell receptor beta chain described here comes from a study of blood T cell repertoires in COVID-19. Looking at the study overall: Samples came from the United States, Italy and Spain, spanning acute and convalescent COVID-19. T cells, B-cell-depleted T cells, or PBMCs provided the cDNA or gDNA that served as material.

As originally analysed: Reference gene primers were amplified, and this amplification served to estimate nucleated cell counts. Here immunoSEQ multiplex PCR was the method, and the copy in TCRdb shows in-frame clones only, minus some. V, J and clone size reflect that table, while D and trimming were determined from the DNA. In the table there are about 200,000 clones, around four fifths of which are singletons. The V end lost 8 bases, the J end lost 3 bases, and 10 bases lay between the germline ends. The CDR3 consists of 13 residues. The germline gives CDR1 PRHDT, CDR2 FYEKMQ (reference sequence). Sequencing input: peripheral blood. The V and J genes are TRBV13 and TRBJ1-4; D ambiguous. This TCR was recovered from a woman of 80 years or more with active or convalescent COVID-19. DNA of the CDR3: TGTGCCAGCCGGAGGAGCCCTAATGAAAAACTGTTTTTT. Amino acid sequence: CASRRSPNEKLFF.